The entry below describes one T cell receptor (beta chain). Its matching antigen is unknown. The data stem from a study of T cell responses to AZD1222 COVID-19 vaccine. Study-level points and caveats: Two AZD1222 administrations were followed by greater Spike-specific TCR breadth and depth. Of spike-specific TCRs, nearly half reportedly target regions left unmutated in variants. Only after the peak T cell response were repertoires sampled. Donor demographics were predominantly white British with a female majority; clonal diversity may be underestimated.

Sequencing was performed with immunoSEQ multiplex PCR; in TCRdb, only in-frame clones are kept and a portion is missing. The sample carries 90,000 to 130,000 clones, roughly 86% recorded once. CDR3 length: 12 amino acids. V was trimmed by 3 bases and J by 11 bases, leaving 13 bases between them. The V call is TRBV12-3 or TRBV12-4, the J call TRBJ1-1, with D possibly TRBD1 on 6 matching bases. This clonotype was sampled from an adult in good health. The specimen was peripheral blood, collected on day 0 of AZD1222 vaccination. The CDR3 protein is CASSLDSFSAFF. The CDR3, as DNA: TGTGCCAGCAGTTTGGACAGTTTTTCGGCTTTCTTT.